One T cell receptor beta chain is described in this entry. Its antigen is as yet unknown. Amplification yielded TCR beta CDR3 regions, with RNA transcripts as the source. A set of HTBI primers served as the primers for a first-round RT-PCR of the TCR CDR3. TCRdb re-called the multiplex PCR reads with MiXCR, one entry per CDR3 protein. Among hundreds of thousands of distinct CDR3 sequences, about 45% were seen once, and the ten largest hold more than 7%. Investigators excluded patients with uncontrolled infection, other autoimmune disease, pregnancy or lactation. On the basis of clinical symptoms, serum thyroxine and TRAb, thyroid ultrasound and orbital computed tomography, diagnoses were made. This specimen belongs to a study of T cells in Graves' hyperthyroidism and ophthalmopathy. The study, taken as a whole, reports: Most expanded thyroid clonotypes above 0.001 also appeared in blood. Ophthalmopathy and stable hyperthyroidism were separated by a 13 V-J model.

The origin of this receptor is an adult man with Graves' disease, either hyperthyroidism or ophthalmopathy (not recorded which). The sample comprised peripheral blood or thyroid tissue (not recorded which).

CDR3 coding DNA: TGCAGTGCAGTCAGGGACAGTAATGAAAAACTGTTTTTT. Amino acids: CSAVRDSNEKLFF. The chain combines TRBV20-1 with TRBJ1-4; the match to TRBD1 covers 7 bases. J lost 4 bases, V lost 6 bases, and 5 bases had no gene match. The CDR3 runs 13 residues. Per the germline V gene, CDR1 is DFQATT and CDR2 is SNEGSKA (reference sequence).